This entry features one T cell receptor (beta chain) sequence. The target antigen is unknown. Per the original data handling: 100,000 or so TCRs per sample was the median, with a range of roughly 23,224 to 750,000. TCRdb fed the RACE reads into MiXCR, producing one record per CDR3 protein. The V and J calls and clone size are TCRdb's, not the authors'. Of 150,000 to 200,000 distinct CDR3 sequences in the sample, around 30% were seen once. V lost 4 bases to trimming and J lost 8 bases, with 11 bases between them. CDR1 and CDR2 from the germline V gene are ENHRY and SYGVKD. This CDR3 has 12 amino acids. This entry belongs to a study of human T cells and chemical hapten exposure. As for the study in general: Skin on the upper inner arm, roughly 2 cm by roughly 2 cm in size, was sensitized with 2% DPC.

The time point: pre-sensitization, week 0. Treatment given: therapeutic diphenylcyclopropenone sensitization with weekly scalp DPC. The authors extracted total RNA from unfractionated whole blood. Broader study findings: TCRs at a frequency above 1 in 1000 stayed unchanged with DPC sensitization.

The J gene is TRBJ1-2, the V gene TRBV10-3; TRBD1 might be the D (6 bases). This specimen consisted of whole blood, obtained in connection with sensitization to the hapten diphenylcyclopropenone (DPC). The origin of this receptor is a woman aged 25 to 39 with alopecia areata. Some clones in this sample may be carry-over from other donors' samples. The CDR3 region is CAISGGPRGYTF. The CDR3, as DNA: TGTGCCATCAGTGGGGGGCCGCGAGGCTACACCTTC.